This T cell receptor beta chain came from a study of blood T cell repertoires in COVID-19 (dated by TCRdb to 2020 to 2021). For the study in its entirety: Samples from collaborators originated in the United States, Italy and Spain and spanned both the acute and convalescent phases of COVID-19. The material from the prospective study consisted of cDNA or gDNA derived from T cells, B-cell-depleted T cells, or PBMCs. Subjects who had been exposed to COVID-19, were actively infected with it, or had recovered from it provided the deeply sampled blood TCRbeta repertoires that made up the dataset. The repertoires were made available in a free public database intended to serve as a resource for research on the immune response to SARS-CoV-2. The samples were drawn from the first 160 participants of the ongoing ImmuneRACE study and from more than 1,000 subjects provided by 6 global collaborators. Nearly every sample came with metadata listing a de-identified subject ID, COVID-19 status, age in years and sex. Where available, HLA class I and class II types were taken from metadata supplied by the sample provider and were not determined by assay-based typing. Summary of the overall study and its limitations: Clinical and demographic metadata were provided uncurated, with the amount varying by source and participant.

Enrolling through a virtual design, the prospective study's participants ranged in age from roughly 18 to 100 years and lived across more than 20 United States geographic areas. Cohort assignment in the prospective study relied on participant-reported clinical history from a screening survey and a study questionnaire. ImmuneRACE Cohort 3 recovered participants were defined by two consecutive negative NP/OP PCR tests, healthcare professional clearance, or symptom resolution. In the prospective study, mobile phlebotomists collected whole blood, serum and a nasopharyngeal or oropharyngeal swab from each participant. Participants in the prospective study had the option to provide additional blood draws and questionnaires over a 2-month period. Prospective study blood samples were shipped either frozen or at room temperature before DNA extraction. The V end gives up 1 base and the J end 5 bases, leaving 4 bases in the junction not matched to a gene. The cysteine opens and the phenylalanine closes a CDR3 of 15 amino acids. Only the CDR3 DNA is retained, 45 bases long and in frame from the first base. CDR1 and CDR2, per the germline V gene, are SGHVS and FNYEAQ.

In regard to this clone: Its antigen target is currently unknown. Base qualities are missing; no much larger clone stands one base away.

The immunoSEQ Assay, a bias-controlled multiplex PCR, was used to amplify TCRbeta CDR3 regions from genomic DNA. Processing in the source paper ran as follows. Nucleated cell counts per sample were estimated from amplification of reference gene primers within the assay. To quantify the absolute abundance of each unique TCRbeta CDR3 rearrangement, sequence reads were collapsed and filtered. For each sample, productive Simpson clonality was calculated as the square root of Simpson's diversity index over productive rearrangements. What TCRdb holds here is the immuneACCESS table cut down to in-frame rearrangements. Part of the clones is not present; checked against another copy, under half of the missing clones reflect an unresolved V gene, and the others are unexplained. D and trimming were read from the DNA, whereas the V and J calls and clone size are those reported in that table. The table for this sample lists 300,000 to 350,000 clones; roughly 87% of them were counted only once. The leading ten clones occupy about 8.9% of the sample.

The sequence came from a young woman who had recovered from COVID-19. Recombination joined TRBV7-6 with TRBJ2-2; 7 bases in between match TRBD2. The sample taken for sequencing was PBMCs or T cells enriched from blood (not recorded which). The DNA reads TGTGCCAGCAGCTTAGGCGGGAGCACAACCGGGGAGCTGTTTTTT. It translates to CASSLGGSTTGELFF.